The T cell receptor (beta chain) under discussion was sequenced for a study of vaccination effects on CD4 cells after COVID-19. The table lists this clone with a count of one. Its antigen is currently unknown. Antigen-specific CD4+ T cells were first expanded with viral peptide pools by the ViraFEST assay and only then sequenced. It was after around eleven days of culture that CD4+ T cells were isolated. Nucleocapsid antibodies were negative in the vaccine recipients, who had never had SARS-CoV-2 infection. This table comes from immunoSEQ multiplex PCR, and its TCRdb copy is limited to in-frame clones, with some not included. The sample consists of roughly 30,000 clones, more than 70% of them appearing once. The CDR3 sequence is 14 residues long. Deletions cut 1 base from V and 0 bases from J, with 7 bases between. Germline values: CDR1 SGHKS, CDR2 YYEKEE (reference sequence).

The receptor comes from a human donor who received a COVID-19 vaccine. Specimen: CD4+ T cells from PBMCs cultured with HCoV-OC43 spike peptides, collected before COVID-19 vaccination. Regarding subset: HCoV-OC43 spike overlapping peptide pool stimulation. This chain uses TRBV5-5 with TRBJ1-1, with D uncertain. The CDR3, as DNA: TGTGCCAGCAGCTTGACAGCTATGAACACTGAAGCTTTCTTT. Translated, it gives CASSLTAMNTEAFF. The complete variable domain, with remaining parts taken from reference TRBV5-5 and TRBJ1-1, reads DAGVTQSPTHLIKTRGQQVTLRCSPISGHKSVSWYQQVLGQGPQFIFQYYEKEERGRGNFPDRFSARQFPNYSSELNVNALLLGDSALYLCASSLTAMNTEAFFGQGTRLTVV.